The 10 T cell receptor beta chains presented below share a single source sample, sequenced in a study of blood T cell repertoires in COVID-19. Some clones are missing from TCRdb's copy, which holds only in-frame ones; the method was immunoSEQ multiplex PCR. The table includes 390,000 or so clones, over 80% detected once. Sequenced input: PBMCs or T cells enriched from blood (not recorded which). The source is a woman aged 50 to 60 who had recovered from COVID-19.

This sequence joins TRBV9 and TRBJ2-7; 9 bases are a match to TRBD2. The CDR3 consists of 18 residues. V was pared by 4 bases and J by 7 bases, with 21 bases of the junction left unmatched. Germline CDR1 SGDLS, CDR2 YYNGEE. Written as DNA, the CDR3 is TGTGCCAGCAGCCCCCGGACTGAATCAAGCGGGGGGCGATATGAGCAGTACTTC. Translated, it gives CASSPRTESSGGRYEQYF.

The chain links TRBV30 to TRBJ2-7; 9 bases fit TRBD2. Germline values: CDR1 GTSNPN, CDR2 SVGIG (reference sequence). The CDR3 has 14 residues. Losses at the gene ends were 4 bases for V and 2 bases for J; bases not matched to a gene: 6. The CDR3 region has the DNA TGTGCCTGGAAAAAGACTAGCGGAGCCTACGAGCAGTACTTC. Translated, it gives CAWKKTSGAYEQYF.

V and J are TRBV7-2 and TRBJ2-7; TRBD2 agrees at 13 bases. CDR1 and CDR2 from the germline V gene are SGHTA and FQGNSA. The CDR3 consists of 14 residues. Trimming cost V 5 bases and J 10 bases; bases outside gene matches: 8. As DNA, the CDR3 is TGTGCCAGCAGCCTCGGGACTAGCGGGGCGGAACAGTACTTC. Its translation: CASSLGTSGAEQYF.

V and J are TRBV6-5 and TRBJ1-1, with 7 bases aligning to TRBD1. The trim removed 5 bases at V and 3 bases at J, leaving 9 bases unmatched. Per the germline V gene, CDR1 is MNHEY and CDR2 is SVGAGI. This CDR3 is built from 15 residues. This CDR3 reads CASSTLGQIHTEAFF. The DNA of the CDR3 is TGTGCCAGCAGTACCCTGGGACAGATTCACACTGAAGCTTTCTTT.

The CDR3 sequence is CAISPSGGNYGYTF. The CDR3 nucleotides read TGTGCCATCAGTCCTTCCGGGGGTAACTATGGCTACACCTTC. This chain connects TRBV10-3 to TRBJ1-2, with D possibly being TRBD1 (5 bases). The CDR3 runs to 14 residues. The V and J ends lost 5 bases and 1 base respectively, with 11 bases between them. From germline, CDR1 is ENHRY and CDR2 SYGVKD.

The chain carries TRBV12-3 or TRBV12-4 and TRBJ1-1; D gene ambiguous. This CDR3 is built from 13 residues. V lost 7 bases and J 0 bases, leaving 9 bases between the germline ends. The CDR3 loop is CASTMGLNTEAFF. CDR3 nucleotides: TGTGCCAGCACTATGGGCCTGAACACTGAAGCTTTCTTT.

This chain connects TRBV7-2 to TRBJ1-1; the match to TRBD1 covers 7 bases. Germline trimming cut 2 bases from V and 0 bases from J; bases unmatched to any gene: 6. The CDR3 totals 16 residues. CDR1 and CDR2 (germline): SGHTA, FQGNSA. The CDR3 DNA is TGTGCCAGCAGCTTAACAAACAGGGGTATGAACACTGAAGCTTTCTTT. Translation gives CASSLTNRGMNTEAFF.

J is TRBJ1-3 and V is TRBV29-1; 10 bases match TRBD1. Losses at the gene ends were 4 bases for V and 3 bases for J; bases not matched to a gene: 3. This CDR3 contains 14 residues. Per germline, CDR1 SQVTM and CDR2 ANQGSEA. CDR3 protein: CSVGQGAFGNTIYF. The CDR3 DNA reads as TGCAGCGTTGGACAGGGGGCTTTTGGAAACACCATATATTTT. The variable domain in full, with the rest retrieved from reference TRBV29-1 and TRBJ1-3, is SAVISQKPSRDICQRGTSLTIQCQVDSQVTMMFWYRQQPGQSLTLIATANQGSEATYESGFVIDKFPISRPNLTFSTLTVSNMSPEDSSIYLCSVGQGAFGNTIYFGEGSWLTVV.

V is TRBV12-3 or TRBV12-4 and J is TRBJ2-7, with TRBD2 matching over 7 bases. J gave up 3 bases and V 3 bases, and 2 bases lay outside the gene matches. The CDR3 runs 13 residues. CDR3 sequence: CASSFGDYYEQYF. In DNA form, the CDR3 reads TGTGCCAGCAGTTTCGGGGACTACTACGAGCAGTACTTC.

The chain couples TRBV5-1 to TRBJ1-1; 8 bases are a match to TRBD1. This CDR3 has 15 residues. The V gene end was trimmed by 3 bases and the J gene end by 4 bases; junction bases not matched to a gene: 8. Germline V gene data show CDR1 as SGHRS and CDR2 as YFSETQ. This CDR3 reads CASSSLNRGGTEAFF. The CDR3 DNA sequence: TGCGCCAGCAGCTCTCTCAACAGGGGGGGCACTGAAGCTTTCTTT.